These T cell receptor beta chains were read from a single sample in a study of low-dose radiotherapy and immunotherapy resistance in tumors. TCRdb independently ran MiXCR on the reads; one entry per CDR3 protein. The table includes tens of thousands of distinct CDR3 sequences, about a sixth detected once. The input for sequencing was PBMCs, taken before treatment. These TCRs come from a male donor with prostate cancer. Each CDR3 is given with its conserved first and last residue. Each record gives: CDR3 protein, CDR3 DNA, V gene, D gene, J gene, clone size. D genes are given only for firm matches. Some rows have no size entry. The others give once, few or many, or a class for an expanded clone.

CASSAGTGGLEQFF,TGCGCCAGCAGTGCCGGGACAGGGGGCCTCGAGCAGTTCTTC,TRBV5-1,TRBD1,TRBJ2-1,.
CASSQGGSNQPQHF,TGTGCCAGCAGCCAAGGAGGGAGCAATCAGCCCCAGCATTTT,TRBV3-1,.,TRBJ1-5,many
CASKTDYSNQPQHF,TGTGCCAGTAAGACAGACTATAGCAATCAGCCCCAGCATTTT,TRBV6-5,.,TRBJ1-5,once
CSVTGVSGNTIYF,TGCAGCGTAACAGGGGTCTCTGGAAACACCATATATTTT,TRBV29-1,TRBD1,TRBJ1-3,many
CAIRGQENRGEQFF,TGTGCCATCAGAGGGCAGGAAAACCGGGGTGAGCAGTTCTTC,TRBV10-3,.,TRBJ2-1,many
CASSMRAARGAFF,TGTGCCAGTAGTATGAGGGCCGCGCGCGGCGCTTTCTTT,TRBV19,.,TRBJ1-1,many
CATSDPSGQGDTQYF,TGTGCCACCAGTGACCCGAGCGGTCAGGGCGATACGCAGTATTTT,TRBV24-1,.,TRBJ2-3,few
CASKRTRTETYEQYF,TGTGCCAGCAAGCGTACCAGGACGGAGACCTACGAGCAGTACTTC,TRBV6-2/TRBV6-3,.,TRBJ2-7,many
CAWRSSGEETQYF,TGTGCCTGGAGATCTAGCGGGGAAGAGACCCAGTACTTC,TRBV30,TRBD2,TRBJ2-5,.
CASSSGLAGGGTDTQYF,TGTGCCAGCAGCTCGGGACTAGCGGGGGGCGGCACAGATACGCAGTATTTT,TRBV5-4,TRBD2,TRBJ2-3,once
CSAWQVNTEAFF,TGCAGTGCTTGGCAGGTGAACACTGAAGCTTTCTTT,TRBV20-1,.,TRBJ1-1,.
CATRRRYQGSRGYTF,TGTGCCACCAGAAGACGTTACCAAGGTAGTCGTGGCTACACCTTC,TRBV15,.,TRBJ1-2,many
CASRPLQGAGYEQYF,TGCGCCAGCCGCCCCCTACAGGGGGCTGGGTACGAGCAGTACTTC,TRBV5-1,TRBD1,TRBJ2-7,once